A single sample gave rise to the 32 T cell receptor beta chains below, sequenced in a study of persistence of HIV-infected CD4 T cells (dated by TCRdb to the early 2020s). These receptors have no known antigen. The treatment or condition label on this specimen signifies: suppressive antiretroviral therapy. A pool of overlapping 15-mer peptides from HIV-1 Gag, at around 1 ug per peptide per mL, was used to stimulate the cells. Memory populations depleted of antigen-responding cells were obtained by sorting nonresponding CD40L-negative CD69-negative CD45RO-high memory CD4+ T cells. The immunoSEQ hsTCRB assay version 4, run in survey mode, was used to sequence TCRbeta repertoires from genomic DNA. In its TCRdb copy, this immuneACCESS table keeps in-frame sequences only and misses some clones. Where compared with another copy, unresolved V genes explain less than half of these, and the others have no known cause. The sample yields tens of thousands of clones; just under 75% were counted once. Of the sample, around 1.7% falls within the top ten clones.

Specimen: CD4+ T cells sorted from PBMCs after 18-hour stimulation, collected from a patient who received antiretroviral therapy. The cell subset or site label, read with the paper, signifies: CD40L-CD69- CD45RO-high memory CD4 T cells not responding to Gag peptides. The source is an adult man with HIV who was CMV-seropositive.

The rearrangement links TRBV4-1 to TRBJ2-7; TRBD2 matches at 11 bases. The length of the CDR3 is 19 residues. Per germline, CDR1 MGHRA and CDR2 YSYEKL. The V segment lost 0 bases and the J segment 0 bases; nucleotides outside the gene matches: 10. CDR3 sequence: CASSQEAVAGGISSYEQYF. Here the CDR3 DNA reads TGCGCCAGCAGCCAAGAGGCAGTAGCGGGAGGGATTAGCTCCTACGAGCAGTACTTC.

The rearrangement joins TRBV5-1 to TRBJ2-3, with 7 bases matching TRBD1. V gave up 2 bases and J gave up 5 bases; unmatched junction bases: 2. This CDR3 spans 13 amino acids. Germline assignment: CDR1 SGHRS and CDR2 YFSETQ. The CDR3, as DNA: TGCGCCAGCAGCTTAAGACAGGGAGATACGCAGTATTTT. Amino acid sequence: CASSLRQGDTQYF.

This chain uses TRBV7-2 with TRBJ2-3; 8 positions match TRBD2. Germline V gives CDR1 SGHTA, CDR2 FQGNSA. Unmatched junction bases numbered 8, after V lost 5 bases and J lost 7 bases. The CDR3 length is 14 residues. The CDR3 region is CASSPGGTRNTQYF. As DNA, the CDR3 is TGTGCCAGCAGCCCGGGGGGGACTAGAAATACGCAGTATTTT.

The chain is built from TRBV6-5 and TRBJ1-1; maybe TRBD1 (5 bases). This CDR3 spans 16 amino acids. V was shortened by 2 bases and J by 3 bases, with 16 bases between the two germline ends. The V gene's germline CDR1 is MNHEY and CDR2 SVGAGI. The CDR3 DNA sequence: TGTGCCAGCAGTTACGGGAGACGGACATTTGACACTGAAGCTTTCTTT. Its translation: CASSYGRRTFDTEAFF.

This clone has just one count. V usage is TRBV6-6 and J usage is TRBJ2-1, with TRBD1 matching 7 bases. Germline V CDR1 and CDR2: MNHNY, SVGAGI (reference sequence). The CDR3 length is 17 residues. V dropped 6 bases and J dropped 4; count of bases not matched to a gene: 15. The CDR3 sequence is CASSRKPRRQGYNEQFF. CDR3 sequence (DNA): TGTGCCAGCAGCCGAAAACCCCGGAGACAGGGTTACAATGAGCAGTTCTTC.

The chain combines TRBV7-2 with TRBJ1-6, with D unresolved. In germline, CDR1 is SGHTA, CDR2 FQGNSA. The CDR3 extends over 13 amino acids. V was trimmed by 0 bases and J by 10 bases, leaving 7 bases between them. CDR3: CASSLAGESPLHF. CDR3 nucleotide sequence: TGTGCCAGCAGCTTAGCTGGAGAATCACCCCTCCACTTT.

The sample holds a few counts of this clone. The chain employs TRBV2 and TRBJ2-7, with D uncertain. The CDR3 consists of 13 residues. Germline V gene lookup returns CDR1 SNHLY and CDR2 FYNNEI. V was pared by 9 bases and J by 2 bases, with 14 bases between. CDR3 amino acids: CASSMEIAYEQYF. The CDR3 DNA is TGTGCCAGTTCCATGGAAATTGCCTACGAGCAGTACTTC.

Here the CDR3 DNA reads TGTGCCACTCATTCAGGGACAGGGGGCAATCAGCCCCAGCATTTT. Its protein product is CATHSGTGGNQPQHF. The chain joins TRBV15 to TRBJ1-5, with TRBD1 matching 10 bases. Germline loops: CDR1 LNHNV, CDR2 YYDKDF (reference sequence). V lost 9 bases to trimming and J lost 2 bases; unmatched junction nucleotides: 7. The CDR3 contains 15 residues. The variable domain in full, completed from reference TRBV15 and TRBJ1-5, reads DAMVIQNPRYQVTQFGKPVTLSCSQTLNHNVMYWYQQKSSQAPKLLFHYYDKDFNNEADTPDNFQSRRPNTSFCFLDIRSPGLGDTAMYLCATHSGTGGNQPQHFGDGTRLSIL.

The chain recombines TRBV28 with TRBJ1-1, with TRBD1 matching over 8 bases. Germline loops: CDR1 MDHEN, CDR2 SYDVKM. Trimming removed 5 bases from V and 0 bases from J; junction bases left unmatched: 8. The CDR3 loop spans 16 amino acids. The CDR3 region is CASSPPPGGVNTEAFF. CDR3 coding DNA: TGTGCCAGCAGTCCTCCCCCAGGGGGCGTGAACACTGAAGCTTTCTTT. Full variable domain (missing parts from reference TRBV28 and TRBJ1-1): DVKVTQSSRYLVKRTGEKVFLECVQDMDHENMFWYRQDPGLGLRLIYFSYDVKMKEKGDIPEGYSVSREKKERFSLILESASTNQTSMYLCASSPPPGGVNTEAFFGQGTRLTVV.

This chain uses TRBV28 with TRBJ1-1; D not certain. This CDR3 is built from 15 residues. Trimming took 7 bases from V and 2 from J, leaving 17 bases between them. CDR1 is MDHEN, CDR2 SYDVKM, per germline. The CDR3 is CASTPPGRPNTEAFF. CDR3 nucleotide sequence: TGTGCCAGCACCCCGCCGGGCAGACCTAACACTGAAGCTTTCTTT.

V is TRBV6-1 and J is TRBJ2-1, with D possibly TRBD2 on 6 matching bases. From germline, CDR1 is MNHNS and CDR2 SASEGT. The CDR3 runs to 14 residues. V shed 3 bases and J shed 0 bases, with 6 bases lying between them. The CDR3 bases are TGTGCCAGCAGTGAGGGGGGCTCCTACAATGAGCAGTTCTTC. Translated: CASSEGGSYNEQFF.

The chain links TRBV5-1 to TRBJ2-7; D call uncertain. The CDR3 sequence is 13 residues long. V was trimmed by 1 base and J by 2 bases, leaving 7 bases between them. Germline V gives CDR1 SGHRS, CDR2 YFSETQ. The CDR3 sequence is CASSLHGTYEQYF. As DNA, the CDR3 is TGCGCCAGCAGCTTGCACGGAACCTACGAGCAGTACTTC.

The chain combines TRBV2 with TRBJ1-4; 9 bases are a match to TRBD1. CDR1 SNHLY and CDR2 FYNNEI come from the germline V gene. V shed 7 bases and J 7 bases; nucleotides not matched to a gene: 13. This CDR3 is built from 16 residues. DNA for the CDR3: TGTGCCAGCACCTCTCTCACAGGGGGCGCTTTTGAAAAACTGTTTTTT. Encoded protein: CASTSLTGGAFEKLFF.

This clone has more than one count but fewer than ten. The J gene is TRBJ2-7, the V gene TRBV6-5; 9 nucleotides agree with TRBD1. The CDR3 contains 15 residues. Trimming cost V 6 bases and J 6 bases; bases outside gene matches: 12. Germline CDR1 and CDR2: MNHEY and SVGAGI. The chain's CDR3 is CASRRTGTGLGEQYF. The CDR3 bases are TGTGCCAGCAGACGAACCGGGACAGGGCTAGGCGAGCAGTACTTC.

The CDR3: CASSLRQNYEQYF. For the CDR3, the DNA is TGTGCCAGCTCCCTAAGACAGAACTACGAGCAGTACTTC. The genes are TRBV18 and TRBJ2-7; the D gene is possibly TRBD1 (5 bases). The CDR3 has 13 amino acids. Germline V lookup: CDR1 KGHSH, CDR2 LQKENI. Trimming removed 6 bases at V and 3 bases at J, with 12 bases between.

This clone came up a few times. The DNA of the CDR3 is TGTGCCAGCAGCAACCAGGGAGCTGGAAACACCATATATTTT. Its protein product is CASSNQGAGNTIYF. The chain employs TRBV2 and TRBJ1-3; weak D call: TRBD1 (5 bases). The CDR3 spans 14 residues. V shed 6 bases and J shed 2 bases, with 11 bases lying between them. The V gene's germline CDR1 is SNHLY and CDR2 FYNNEI. Based on the CDR3 plus reference TRBV2 and TRBJ1-3, the full variable domain is EPEVTQTPSHQVTQMGQEVILRCVPISNHLYFYWYRQILGQKVEFLVSFYNNEISEKSEIFDDQFSVERPDGSNFTLKIRSTKLEDSAMYFCASSNQGAGNTIYFGEGSWLTVV.

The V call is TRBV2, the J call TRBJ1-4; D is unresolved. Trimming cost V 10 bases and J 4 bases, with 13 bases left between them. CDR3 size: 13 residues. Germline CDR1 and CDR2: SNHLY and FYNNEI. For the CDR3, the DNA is TGTGCCACTCGGGAAAATATTAATGAAAAACTGTTTTTT. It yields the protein CATRENINEKLFF.

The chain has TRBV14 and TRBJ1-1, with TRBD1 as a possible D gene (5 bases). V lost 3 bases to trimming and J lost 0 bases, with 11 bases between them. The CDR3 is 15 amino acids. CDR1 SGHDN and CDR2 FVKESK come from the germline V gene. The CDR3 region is CASSQPGRLNTEAFF. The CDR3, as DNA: TGTGCCAGCAGCCAGCCGGGACGGTTGAACACTGAAGCTTTCTTT.

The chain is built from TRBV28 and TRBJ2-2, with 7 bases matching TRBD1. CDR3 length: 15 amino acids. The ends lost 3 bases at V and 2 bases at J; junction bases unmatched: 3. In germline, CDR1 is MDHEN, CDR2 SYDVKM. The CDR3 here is CASSFTGANTGELFF. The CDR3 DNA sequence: TGTGCCAGCAGTTTCACAGGGGCCAACACCGGGGAGCTGTTTTTT. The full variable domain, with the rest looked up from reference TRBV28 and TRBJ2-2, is DVKVTQSSRYLVKRTGEKVFLECVQDMDHENMFWYRQDPGLGLRLIYFSYDVKMKEKGDIPEGYSVSREKKERFSLILESASTNQTSMYLCASSFTGANTGELFFGEGSRLTVL.

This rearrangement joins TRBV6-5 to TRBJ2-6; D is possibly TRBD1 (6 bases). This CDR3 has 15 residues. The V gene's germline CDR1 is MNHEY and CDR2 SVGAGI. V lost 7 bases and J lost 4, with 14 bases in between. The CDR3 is CASNPTGSGANVLTF. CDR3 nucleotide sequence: TGTGCCAGCAACCCTACAGGGTCAGGGGCCAACGTCCTGACTTTC.

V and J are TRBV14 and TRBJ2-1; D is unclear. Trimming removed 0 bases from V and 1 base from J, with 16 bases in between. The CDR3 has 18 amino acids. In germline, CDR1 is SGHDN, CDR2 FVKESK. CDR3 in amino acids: CASSQDPRGRPSYNEQFF. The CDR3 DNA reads TGTGCCAGCAGCCAAGATCCCCGAGGCAGGCCTTCCTACAATGAGCAGTTCTTC.

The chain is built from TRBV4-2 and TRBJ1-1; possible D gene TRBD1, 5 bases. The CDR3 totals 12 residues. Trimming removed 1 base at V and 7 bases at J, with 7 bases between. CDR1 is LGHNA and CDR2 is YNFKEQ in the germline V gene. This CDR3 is CASSQGQLEAFF. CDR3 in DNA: TGTGCCAGCAGCCAAGGACAGCTTGAAGCTTTCTTT.

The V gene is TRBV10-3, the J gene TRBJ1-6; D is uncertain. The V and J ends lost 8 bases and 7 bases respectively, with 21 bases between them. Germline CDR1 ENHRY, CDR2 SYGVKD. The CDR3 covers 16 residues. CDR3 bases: TGTGCCATCGGCGCCGCGTCCGGGAATAGGAATTCACCCCTCCACTTT. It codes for CAIGAASGNRNSPLHF.

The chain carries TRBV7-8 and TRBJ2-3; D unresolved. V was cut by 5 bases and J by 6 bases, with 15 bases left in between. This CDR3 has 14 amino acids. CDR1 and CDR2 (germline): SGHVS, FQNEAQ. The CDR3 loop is CASSISPSGDTQYF. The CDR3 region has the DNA TGTGCCAGCAGCATTAGCCCCTCCGGGGATACGCAGTATTTT.

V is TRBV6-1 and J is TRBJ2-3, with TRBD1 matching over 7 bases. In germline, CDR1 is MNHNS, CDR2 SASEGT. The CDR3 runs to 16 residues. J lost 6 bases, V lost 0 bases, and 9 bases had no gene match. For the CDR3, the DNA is TGTGCCAGCAGTGAAGCGATAGGGGGCTATGCGGATACGCAGTATTTT. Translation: CASSEAIGGYADTQYF.

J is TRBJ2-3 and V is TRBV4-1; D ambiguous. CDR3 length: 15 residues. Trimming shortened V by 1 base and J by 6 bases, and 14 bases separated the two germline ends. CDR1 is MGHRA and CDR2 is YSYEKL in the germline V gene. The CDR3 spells CASSQVTDPRDTQYF. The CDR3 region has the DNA TGCGCCAGCAGCCAAGTGACGGACCCTAGGGATACGCAGTATTTT.

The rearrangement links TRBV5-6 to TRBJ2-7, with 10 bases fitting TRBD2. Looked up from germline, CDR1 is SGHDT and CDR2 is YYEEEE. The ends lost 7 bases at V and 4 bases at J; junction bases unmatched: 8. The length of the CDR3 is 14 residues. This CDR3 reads CASSLLAGSYEQYF. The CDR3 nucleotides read TGTGCCAGCTCCTTACTAGCGGGGTCGTACGAGCAGTACTTC.

CDR3 bases: TGTGCCAGCAGCGCACTGAGACAGCGTCCTAGCACAGATACGCAGTATTTT. This translates into CASSALRQRPSTDTQYF. The chain has TRBV14 and TRBJ2-3; possibly TRBD1 for D (5 bases). This CDR3 region has 17 residues. V lost 5 bases to trimming and J lost 0 bases, with 18 bases between them. CDR1 and CDR2 (germline): SGHDN, FVKESK.

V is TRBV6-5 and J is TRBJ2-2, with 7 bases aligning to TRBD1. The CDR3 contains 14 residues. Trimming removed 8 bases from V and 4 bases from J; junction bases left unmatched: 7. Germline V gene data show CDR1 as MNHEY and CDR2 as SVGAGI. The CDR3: CASEMGQTTGELFF. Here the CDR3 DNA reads TGTGCCAGCGAGATGGGACAGACCACCGGGGAGCTGTTTTTT.

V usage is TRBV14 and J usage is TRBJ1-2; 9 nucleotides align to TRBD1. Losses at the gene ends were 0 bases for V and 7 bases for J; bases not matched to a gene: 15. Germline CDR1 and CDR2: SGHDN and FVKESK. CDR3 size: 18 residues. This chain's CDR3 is CASSQDLGIGDRASGYTF. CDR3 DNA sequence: TGTGCCAGCAGCCAAGATCTGGGTATCGGGGACAGGGCTTCTGGCTACACCTTC. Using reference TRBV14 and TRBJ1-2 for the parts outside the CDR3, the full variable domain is EAGVTQFPSHSVIEKGQTVTLRCDPISGHDNLYWYRRVMGKEIKFLLHFVKESKQDESGMPNNRFLAERTGGTYSTLKVQPAELEDSGVYFCASSQDLGIGDRASGYTFGSGTRLTVV.

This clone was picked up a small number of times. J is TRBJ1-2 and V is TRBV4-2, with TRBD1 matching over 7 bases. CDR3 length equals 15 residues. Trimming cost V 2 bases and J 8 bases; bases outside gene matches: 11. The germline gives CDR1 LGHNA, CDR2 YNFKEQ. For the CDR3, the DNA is TGTGCCAGCAGCCAACAACTAGGGGGCTCAGGGGGCTACACCTTC. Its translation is CASSQQLGGSGGYTF.

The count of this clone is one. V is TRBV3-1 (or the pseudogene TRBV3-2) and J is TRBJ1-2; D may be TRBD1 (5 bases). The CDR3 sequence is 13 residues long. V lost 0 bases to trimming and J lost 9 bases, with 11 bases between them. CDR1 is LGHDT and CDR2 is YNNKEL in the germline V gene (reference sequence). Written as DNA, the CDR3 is TGTGCCAGCAGCCAAGATCGGGGCGGAAGCTACACCTTC. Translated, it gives CASSQDRGGSYTF.